This T cell receptor (beta chain) was sequenced during a study of type 1 and type 2 diabetes patients. At the level of the study: Sequencing for the whole study yielded over 15 million paired-end reads.

Genomic DNA was the PCR template. Amplification of the beta chain CDR3 used 30 forward and 13 reverse multiplex primers. TCRdb reprocessed the multiplex PCR reads via MiXCR and lists one record per CDR3 protein. This sample has approximately 260,000 distinct CDR3 sequences; around 47% occur once, and the top ten carry roughly an eighth. The germline V gene has CDR1 MNHNY and CDR2 SVGAGI (reference sequence). This CDR3 region has 14 residues. Losses at the gene ends were 6 bases for V and 5 bases for J; bases not matched to a gene: 5. Sequenced material: peripheral blood mononuclear cells (PBMCs). The rearrangement joins TRBV6-6 to TRBJ1-4; TRBD1 matches at 8 bases. This sequence was found in a man in his late teens or twenties with type 2 diabetes. The chain's CDR3 is CASSQGQGNEKLFF. CDR3 nucleotide sequence: TGTGCCAGCAGCCAAGGACAGGGAAATGAAAAACTGTTTTTT.